This TCR beta chain is drawn from a study of breast tumors, draining lymph nodes, adjacent tissues. Via MiXCR, TCRdb re-called the multiplex PCR reads, giving one row per CDR3 protein. Among approximately 180,000 distinct CDR3 sequences listed, about 30% were seen once. The lymph nodes were axillary draining lymph nodes from breast cancer patients. The ends were cut back, 0 bases at V and 4 bases at J, with 15 bases in the middle. Germline V CDR1 and CDR2: MNHEY, SVGAGI. The CDR3 sequence is 16 residues long. This clonotype occurred a few times. J is TRBJ1-1 and V is TRBV6-5; D not resolved. Sequenced: axillary lymph node tissue. The clonotype originates from a female donor with breast cancer. Some clones in this sample may be carry-over from other donors' samples. The CDR3 DNA reads TGTGCCAGCAGTTACTCGAGCGGTACCAGCGGCACTGAAGCTTTCTTT. Protein product: CASSYSSGTSGTEAFF.